The clone carrying this T cell receptor (beta chain) was seen repeatedly, ten times or more. Antigen: not known. These data are taken from a study of T-cell reconstitution after alpha-beta-depleted transplantation in children. Whole-study results and caveats: T-cell numbers and diversity one year post-transplant derived largely from freshly generated T cells. The origin of high day-60 TCRbeta diversity in some patients lay in surviving recipient T cells and thymic progenitors. There were reportedly several hundred expanded graft clones from which alpha-beta T cells came about two months after transplant.

This CDR3 is built from 14 residues. The germline V gene has CDR1 SQVTM and CDR2 ANQGSEA. J was trimmed by 2 bases and V by 6 bases; bases with no gene match: 8. Library preparation (for TCRbeta) was performed with unique molecular identifiers. From the PCR reads, TCRdb called clonotypes with MiXCR, one entry per CDR3 protein. Among about 600,000 distinct CDR3 sequences listed, roughly 13% were seen once. The input for sequencing was PBMCs, mostly from graft donor cells, taken 360 days after TCRalphabeta/CD19-depleted stem cell transplant. The sequence was collected from a male patient aged 10 to 17 who had a stem cell transplant for acute myeloid leukemia, so the T cells may come from the graft donor. This chain uses TRBV29-1 with TRBJ2-5; 8 bases agree with TRBD2. CDR3 residues: CSVGRREGQETQYF. The DNA for the CDR3 is TGCAGCGTGGGGAGACGGGAGGGACAAGAGACCCAGTACTTC.